Listed here is a single T cell receptor (beta chain). The antigen remains unidentified. This entry is derived from a study of cytomegalovirus exposure and HLA in healthy donors. In germline, CDR1 is SGHNT, CDR2 YENEEA. The CDR3 runs to 15 residues. V shed 1 base and J 2 bases; nucleotides not matched to a gene: 3. Overall study findings and caveats: Earlier results showed most TCR beta V segments being productive about 90% or about 30% of the time.

A multiplex PCR was run with 60 Vbeta primers and 13 Jbeta primers. The assay was immunoSEQ multiplex PCR, and TCRdb's table has in-frame clones only and misses some. The specimen's table records tens of thousands of clones. This chain connects TRBV11-3 to TRBJ1-1; TRBD1 agrees at 8 bases. This TCR came from a woman in her thirties in good health and CMV-seropositive. The sample was PBMCs. The CDR3: CASSLGGTGNTEAFF. The CDR3 nucleotides read TGTGCCAGCAGCTTAGGCGGGACAGGTAACACTGAAGCTTTCTTT.